This T cell receptor beta chain is from a study of blood T cell repertoires in COVID-19. Study-level information: The analysed material was cDNA or gDNA that came from T cells, B-cell-depleted T cells, or PBMCs.

Germline CDR1 SQVTM, CDR2 ANQGSEA. CDR3 length equals 11 residues. The V end lost 8 bases, the J end lost 5 bases, and 12 bases lay between the germline ends. Methods used by the authors: Reference gene primer amplification gave nucleated cell count estimates. TCRdb's table, derived via immunoSEQ multiplex PCR, lists solely in-frame clones and lacks some. D and trimming come from the DNA, and the V and J calls and clone size come from that table. The data contain 280,000 or so clones, around nine tenths of them singletons. Recovered participants had two consecutive negative NP/OP PCR tests, healthcare professional clearance, or symptom resolution.

This clonotype was sampled from a woman aged 40 to 50 who had recovered from COVID-19. The chain joins TRBV29-1 to TRBJ2-5; D remains ambiguous. The specimen sequenced was PBMCs or T cells enriched from blood (not recorded which). The CDR3 protein is CSYPKLETQYF. The CDR3 coding sequence is TGCAGCTATCCTAAGTTGGAGACCCAGTACTTC. Full variable domain (remainder filled in from reference TRBV29-1 and TRBJ2-5): SAVISQKPSRDICQRGTSLTIQCQVDSQVTMMFWYRQQPGQSLTLIATANQGSEATYESGFVIDKFPISRPNLTFSTLTVSNMSPEDSSIYLCSYPKLETQYFGPGTRLLVL.